This TCR beta chain was identified during a study of early T cells in non-severe SARS-CoV-2 infection. Overall study: Sequencing input comprised bulk RNA from unsorted whole blood; chain pairing was not available. Study-level results: There was a bias toward anti-spike CD8 responses in VDJdb matching, which missed private and CD4 specificities.

Via MiXCR, TCRdb re-called the 5' RACE reads, giving one row per CDR3 protein. The profile covers around 76,000 distinct CDR3 sequences, with roughly 10% appearing a single time and approximately 4.5% taken by the ten largest. A word on this clonotype: Its antigen is not identified.

The sequence derives from an adult who was a healthcare worker with PCR-confirmed SARS-CoV-2 infection or an uninfected control (not recorded which). Sequencing used whole blood.

In DNA, the CDR3 is TGTGCCAGCAGTTACTCGACTGGGGGTATCAGGAGGGAGCAGTACTTC. It translates to CASSYSTGGIRREQYF. V gene TRBV6-2 or TRBV6-3 combines with J gene TRBJ2-7; TRBD1 or TRBD2 may be the D gene (5 bases each). Trimming pared 0 bases from V and 7 bases from J, leaving 19 bases between. The CDR3 runs 16 residues. Germline assignment: CDR1 MNHEY and CDR2 SVGEGT.